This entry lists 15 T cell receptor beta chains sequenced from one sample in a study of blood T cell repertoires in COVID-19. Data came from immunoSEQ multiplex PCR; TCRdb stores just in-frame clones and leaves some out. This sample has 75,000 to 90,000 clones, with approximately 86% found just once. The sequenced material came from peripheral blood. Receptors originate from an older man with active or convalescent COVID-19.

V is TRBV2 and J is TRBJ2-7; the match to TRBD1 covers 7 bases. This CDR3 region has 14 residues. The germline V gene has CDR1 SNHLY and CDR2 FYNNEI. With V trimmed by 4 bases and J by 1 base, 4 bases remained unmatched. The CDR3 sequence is CASSAGTESYEQYV. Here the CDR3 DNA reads TGTGCCAGCAGTGCTGGGACAGAGTCCTACGAGCAGTACGTC.

In DNA, the CDR3 is TGCGCCAGCAGCTTGGTTCGGGGGGCCATCTCTGGGGCCAACGTCCTGACTTTC. Amino acids: CASSLVRGAISGANVLTF. The chain combines TRBV5-1 with TRBJ2-6; D perhaps matches TRBD2 (7 bases). The germline gives CDR1 SGHRS, CDR2 YFSETQ. The CDR3 spans 18 residues. V lost 0 bases and J lost 0, with 13 bases in between.

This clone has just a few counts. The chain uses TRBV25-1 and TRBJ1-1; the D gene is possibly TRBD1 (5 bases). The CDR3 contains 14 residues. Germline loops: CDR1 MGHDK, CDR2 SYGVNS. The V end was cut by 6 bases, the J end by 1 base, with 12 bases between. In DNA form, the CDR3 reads TGTGCCAGCAGCCCCGACAGCAGGAACACTGAAGCTTTCTTT. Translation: CASSPDSRNTEAFF.

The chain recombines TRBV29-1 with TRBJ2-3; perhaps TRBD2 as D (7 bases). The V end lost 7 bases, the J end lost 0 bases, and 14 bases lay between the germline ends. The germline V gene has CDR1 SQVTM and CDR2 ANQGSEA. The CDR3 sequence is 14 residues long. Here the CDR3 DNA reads TGCAGCGGAGGGGGGGGGACTAGCACAGATACGCAGTATTTT. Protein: CSGGGGTSTDTQYF.

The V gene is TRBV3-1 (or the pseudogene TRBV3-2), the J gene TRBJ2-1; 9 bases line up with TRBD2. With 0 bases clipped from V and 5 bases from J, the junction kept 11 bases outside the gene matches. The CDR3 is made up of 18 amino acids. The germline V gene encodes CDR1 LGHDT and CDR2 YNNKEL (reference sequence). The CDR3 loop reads CASSQDLSGGRQDNEQFF. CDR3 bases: TGTGCCAGCAGCCAAGATCTGAGCGGGGGGCGACAAGACAATGAGCAGTTCTTC.

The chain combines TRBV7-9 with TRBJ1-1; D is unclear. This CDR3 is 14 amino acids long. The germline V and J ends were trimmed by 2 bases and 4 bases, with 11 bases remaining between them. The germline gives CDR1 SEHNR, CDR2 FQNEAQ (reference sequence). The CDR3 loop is CASSLPRAGTEAFF. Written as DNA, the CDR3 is TGTGCCAGCAGCTTACCAAGGGCGGGCACTGAAGCTTTCTTT. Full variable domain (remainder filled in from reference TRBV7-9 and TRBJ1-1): DTGVSQNPRHKITKRGQNVTFRCDPISEHNRLYWYRQTLGQGPEFLTYFQNEAQLEKSRLLSDRFSAERPKGSFSTLEIQRTEQGDSAMYLCASSLPRAGTEAFFGQGTRLTVV.

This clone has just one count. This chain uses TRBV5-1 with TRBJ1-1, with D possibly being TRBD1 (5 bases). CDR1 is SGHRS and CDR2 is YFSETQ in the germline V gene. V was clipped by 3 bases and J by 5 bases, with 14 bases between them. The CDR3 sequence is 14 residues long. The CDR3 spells CASSSGGVDTEAFF. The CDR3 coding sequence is TGCGCCAGCAGCTCCGGGGGGGTGGATACTGAAGCTTTCTTT. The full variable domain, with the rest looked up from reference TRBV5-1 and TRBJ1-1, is KAGVTQTPRYLIKTRGQQVTLSCSPISGHRSVSWYQQTPGQGLQFLFEYFSETQRNKGNFPGRFSGRQFSNSRSEMNVSTLELGDSALYLCASSSGGVDTEAFFGQGTRLTVV.

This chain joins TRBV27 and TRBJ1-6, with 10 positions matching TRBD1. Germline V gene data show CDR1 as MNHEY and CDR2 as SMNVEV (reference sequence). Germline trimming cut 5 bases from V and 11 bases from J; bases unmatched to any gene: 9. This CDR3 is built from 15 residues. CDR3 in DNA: TGTGCCAGCAGTCGAACGGGACAGGGGAATCCACCCCTCCACTTT. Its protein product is CASSRTGQGNPPLHF.

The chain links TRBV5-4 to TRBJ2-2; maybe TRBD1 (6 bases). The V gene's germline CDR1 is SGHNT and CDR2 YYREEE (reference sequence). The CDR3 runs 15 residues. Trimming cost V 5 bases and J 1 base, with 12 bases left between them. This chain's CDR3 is CASSSPTGNTGELFF. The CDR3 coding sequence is TGTGCCAGCAGTTCCCCGACAGGGAACACCGGGGAGCTGTTTTTT. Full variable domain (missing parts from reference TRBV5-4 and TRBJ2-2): ETGVTQSPTHLIKTRGQQVTLRCSSQSGHNTVSWYQQALGQGPQFIFQYYREEENGRGNFPPRFSGLQFPNYSSELNVNALELDDSALYLCASSSPTGNTGELFFGEGSRLTVL.

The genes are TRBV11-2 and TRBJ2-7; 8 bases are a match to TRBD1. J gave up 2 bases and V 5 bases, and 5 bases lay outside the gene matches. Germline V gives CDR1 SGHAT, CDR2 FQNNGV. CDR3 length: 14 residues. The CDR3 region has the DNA TGTGCCAGCAGCAAGGACAGGGCGACCTACGAGCAGTACGTC. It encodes CASSKDRATYEQYV.

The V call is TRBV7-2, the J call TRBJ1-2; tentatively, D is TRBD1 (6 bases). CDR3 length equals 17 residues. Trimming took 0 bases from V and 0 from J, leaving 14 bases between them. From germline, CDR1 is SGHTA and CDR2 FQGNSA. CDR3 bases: TGTGCCAGCAGCTTAGCTCGGGGGGGGGCGCCTAACTATGGCTACACCTTC. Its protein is CASSLARGGAPNYGYTF. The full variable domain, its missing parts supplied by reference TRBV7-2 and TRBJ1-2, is GAGVSQSPSNKVTEKGKDVELRCDPISGHTALYWYRQSLGQGLEFLIYFQGNSAPDKSGLPSDRFSAERTGGSVSTLTIQRTQQEDSAVYLCASSLARGGAPNYGYTFGSGTRLTVV.

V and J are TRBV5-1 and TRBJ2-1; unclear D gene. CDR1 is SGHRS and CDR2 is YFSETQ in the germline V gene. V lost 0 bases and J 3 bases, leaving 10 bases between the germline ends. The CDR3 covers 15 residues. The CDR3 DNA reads TGCGCCAGCAGCTTGGGGGCAGGTATCTACAATGAGCAGTTCTTC. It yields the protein CASSLGAGIYNEQFF.

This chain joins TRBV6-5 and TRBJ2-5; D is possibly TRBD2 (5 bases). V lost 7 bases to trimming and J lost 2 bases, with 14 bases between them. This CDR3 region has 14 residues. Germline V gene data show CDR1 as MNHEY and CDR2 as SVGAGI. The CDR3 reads CASKSLASQETQYF. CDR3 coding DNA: TGTGCCAGCAAATCTCTAGCTTCACAAGAGACCCAGTACTTC.

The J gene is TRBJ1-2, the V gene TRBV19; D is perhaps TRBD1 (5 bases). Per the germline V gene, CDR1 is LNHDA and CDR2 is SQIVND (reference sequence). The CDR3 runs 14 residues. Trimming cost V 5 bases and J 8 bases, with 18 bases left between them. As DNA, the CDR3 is TGTGCCAGTAGTGGGGCAGCCAACTTAGTCGGCTACACCTTC. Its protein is CASSGAANLVGYTF.

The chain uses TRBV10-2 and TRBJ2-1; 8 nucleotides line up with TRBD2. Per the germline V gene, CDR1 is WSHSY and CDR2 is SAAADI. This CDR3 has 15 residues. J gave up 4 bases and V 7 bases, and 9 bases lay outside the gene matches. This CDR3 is CASIATERGYNEQFF. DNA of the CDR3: TGCGCCAGCATTGCAACGGAGCGGGGGTACAATGAGCAGTTCTTC.